This T cell receptor (beta chain) was identified in a study of tumor-infiltrating lymphocytes in primary liver carcinoma. For blood RNA, unsorted whole blood served as the source, and germline DNA was extracted too. Germline V gives CDR1 SGHAT, CDR2 FQNNGV. This CDR3 spans 14 amino acids. A constant-region primer served to make TCR beta cDNA from about 0.45 ug total RNA. Library construction for TCR beta comprised three nested multiplex PCR rounds performed with slightly modified ARM-PCR. Primers for the first two PCR rounds were TRBV1-TRBV30 forward primers and a C-beta reverse primer (roughly 10 cycles per round). TCRdb ran MiXCR on the multiplex PCR reads and lists one entry per CDR3 protein. The sample shows 330,000 or so distinct CDR3 sequences, 65% of them seen only once. Study-wide results and limits: Since sampling was bulk and unsorted, CD4+ and CD8+ repertoires were not compared.

Of note for this clonotype: The antigen is undetermined. The junction differs from germline at one of its ends, possibly a read error.

The clonotype originates from a man aged 40-55 years with primary liver carcinoma and hepatitis B virus infection. Sequencing was done on a sample of peripheral blood. The V call is TRBV11-2, the J call TRBJ1-1; TRBD1 is a possible D gene (6 bases). The CDR3 loop reads CARSLGGVNTEASF. The CDR3 DNA reads as TGTGCCAGGAGCTTAGGGGGAGTGAACACTGAAGCTTCCTTT.